The source of this T cell receptor (beta chain) is a study of cytomegalovirus exposure and HLA in healthy donors. 13 Jbeta primers and 60 Vbeta primers were used for the PCR. Data came from immunoSEQ multiplex PCR; TCRdb stores just in-frame clones and leaves some out. The sample has some 190,000 clones, roughly 73% seen once. The V and J ends lost 5 bases and 6 bases, in that order; junction bases with no gene match: 7. CDR1 is SGHVS and CDR2 is FQNEAQ in the germline V gene. The CDR3 totals 16 residues. Concerning this clone: What it binds is unknown.

The study's findings and limits: In a later analysis, V- and J-gene trimming of beta chains associated with a DCLRE1C missense variant, replicated independently. According to an earlier analysis, most TCR beta V segments yielded productive rearrangements about 90% or about 30% of the time.

This sequence originates from a woman in her twenties or thirties in good health and CMV-seropositive. The material sequenced was PBMCs. The chain links TRBV7-8 to TRBJ2-3; 14 bases agree with TRBD2. CDR3 sequence (DNA): TGTGCCAGCAGCGCAAGACTAGCGGGAGGGTTGGATACGCAGTATTTT. It specifies CASSARLAGGLDTQYF.